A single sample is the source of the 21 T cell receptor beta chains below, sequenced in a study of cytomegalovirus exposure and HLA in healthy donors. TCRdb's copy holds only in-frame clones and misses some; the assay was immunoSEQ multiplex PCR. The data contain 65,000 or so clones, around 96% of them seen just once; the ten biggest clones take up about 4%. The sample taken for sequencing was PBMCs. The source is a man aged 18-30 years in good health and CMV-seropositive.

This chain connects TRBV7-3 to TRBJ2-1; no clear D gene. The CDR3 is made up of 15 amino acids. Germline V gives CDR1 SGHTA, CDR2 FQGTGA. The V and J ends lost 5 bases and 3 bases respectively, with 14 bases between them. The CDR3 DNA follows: TGTGCCAGCAGCCAAGAGATAGGCGGCTACAATGAGCAGTTCTTC. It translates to CASSQEIGGYNEQFF.

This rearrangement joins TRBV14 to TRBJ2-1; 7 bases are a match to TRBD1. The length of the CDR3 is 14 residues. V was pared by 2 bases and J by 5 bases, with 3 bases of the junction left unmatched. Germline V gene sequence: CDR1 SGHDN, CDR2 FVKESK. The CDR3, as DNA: TGTGCCAGCAGCCAAAGGGACAGCCACAATGAGCAGTTCTTC. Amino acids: CASSQRDSHNEQFF.

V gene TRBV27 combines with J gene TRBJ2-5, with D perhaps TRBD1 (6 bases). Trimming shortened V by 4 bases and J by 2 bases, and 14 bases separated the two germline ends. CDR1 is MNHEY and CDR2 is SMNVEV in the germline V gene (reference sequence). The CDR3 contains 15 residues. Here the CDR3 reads CASSSRQEPQETQYF. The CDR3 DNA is TGTGCCAGCAGTTCACGACAGGAGCCGCAAGAGACCCAGTACTTC.

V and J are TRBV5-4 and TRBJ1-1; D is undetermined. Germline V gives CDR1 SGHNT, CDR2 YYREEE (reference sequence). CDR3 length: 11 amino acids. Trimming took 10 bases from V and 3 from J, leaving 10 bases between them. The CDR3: CASEGDTEAFF. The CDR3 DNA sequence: TGTGCCTCAGAGGGTGACACTGAAGCTTTCTTT.

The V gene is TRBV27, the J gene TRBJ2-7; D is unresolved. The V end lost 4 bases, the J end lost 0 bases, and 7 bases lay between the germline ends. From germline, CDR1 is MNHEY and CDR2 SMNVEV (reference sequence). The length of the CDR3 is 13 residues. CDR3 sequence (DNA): TGTGCCAGCAGTTCCTCGAGCTCCTACGAGCAGTACTTC. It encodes CASSSSSSYEQYF.

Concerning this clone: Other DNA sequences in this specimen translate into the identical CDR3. The CDR3 nucleotides are TGTGCCAGCAGCCTCGGACTAGCGGGGGGGGATACGCAGTATTTT. It encodes CASSLGLAGGDTQYF. V is TRBV7-2 and J is TRBJ2-3, with 15 nucleotides matching TRBD2. The germline V gene has CDR1 SGHTA and CDR2 FQGNSA. V was clipped by 5 bases and J by 6 bases; unmatched bases: 3. The CDR3 runs 15 residues.

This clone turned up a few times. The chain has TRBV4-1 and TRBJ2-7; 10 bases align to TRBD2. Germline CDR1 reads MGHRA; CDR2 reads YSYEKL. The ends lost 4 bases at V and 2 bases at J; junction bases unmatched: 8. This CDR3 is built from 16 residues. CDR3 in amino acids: CASSPQKAGGTYEQYF. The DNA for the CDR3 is TGCGCCAGCAGCCCCCAAAAAGCGGGGGGGACCTACGAGCAGTACTTC.

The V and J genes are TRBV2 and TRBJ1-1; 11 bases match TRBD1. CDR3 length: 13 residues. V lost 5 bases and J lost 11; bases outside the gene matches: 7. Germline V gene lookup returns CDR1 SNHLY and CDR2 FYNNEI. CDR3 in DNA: TGTGCCAGCAGTACTGGACAGGGGGCGCCGGCTTTCTTT. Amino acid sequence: CASSTGQGAPAFF.

CDR3 sequence: CASSHRGSSYNEQFF. As DNA, the CDR3 is TGCGCCAGCAGCCATCGGGGTAGCTCCTACAATGAGCAGTTCTTC. The chain uses TRBV4-1 and TRBJ2-1, with D perhaps matching TRBD2 (5 bases). The CDR3 covers 15 residues. CDR1 is MGHRA and CDR2 is YSYEKL in the germline V gene. Trimming shortened V by 3 bases and J by 0 bases, and 9 bases separated the two germline ends.

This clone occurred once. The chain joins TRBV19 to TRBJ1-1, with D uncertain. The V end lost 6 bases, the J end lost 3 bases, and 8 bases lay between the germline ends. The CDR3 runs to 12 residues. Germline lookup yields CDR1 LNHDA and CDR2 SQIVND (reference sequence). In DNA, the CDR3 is TGTGCCAGTAGGGGAGGATACACTGAAGCTTTCTTT. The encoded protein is CASRGGYTEAFF.

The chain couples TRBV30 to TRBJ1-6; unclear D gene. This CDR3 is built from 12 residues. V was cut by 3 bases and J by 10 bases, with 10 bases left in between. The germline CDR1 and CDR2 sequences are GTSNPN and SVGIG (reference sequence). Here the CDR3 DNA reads TGTGCCTGGAGAGGTTTGAGGTCACCCCTCCACTTT. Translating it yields CAWRGLRSPLHF.

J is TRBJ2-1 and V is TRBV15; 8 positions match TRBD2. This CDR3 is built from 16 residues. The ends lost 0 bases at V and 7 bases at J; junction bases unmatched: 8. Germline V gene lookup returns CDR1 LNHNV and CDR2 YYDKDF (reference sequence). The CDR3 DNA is TGTGCCACCAGCAGAGATGGGTCGGGAGGGCCAAATGAGCAGTTCTTC. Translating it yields CATSRDGSGGPNEQFF. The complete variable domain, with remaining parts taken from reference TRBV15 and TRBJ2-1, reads DAMVIQNPRYQVTQFGKPVTLSCSQTLNHNVMYWYQQKSSQAPKLLFHYYDKDFNNEADTPDNFQSRRPNTSFCFLDIRSPGLGDTAMYLCATSRDGSGGPNEQFFGPGTRLTVL.

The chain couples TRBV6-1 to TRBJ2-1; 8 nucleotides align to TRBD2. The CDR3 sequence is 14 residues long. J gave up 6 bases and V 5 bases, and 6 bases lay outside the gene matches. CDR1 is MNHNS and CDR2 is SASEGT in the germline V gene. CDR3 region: CASSITGTSNEQFF. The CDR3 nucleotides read TGTGCCAGCAGTATTACCGGGACTAGCAATGAGCAGTTCTTC.

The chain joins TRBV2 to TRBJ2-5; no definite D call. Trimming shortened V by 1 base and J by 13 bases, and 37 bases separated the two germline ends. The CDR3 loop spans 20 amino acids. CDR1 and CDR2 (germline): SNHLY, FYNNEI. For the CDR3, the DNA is TGTGCCAGCAGTGAAGGCCGAGGCACAATCCCTCGTCATCGAGTCCCCAGACCGTACTTC. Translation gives CASSEGRGTIPRHRVPRPYF.

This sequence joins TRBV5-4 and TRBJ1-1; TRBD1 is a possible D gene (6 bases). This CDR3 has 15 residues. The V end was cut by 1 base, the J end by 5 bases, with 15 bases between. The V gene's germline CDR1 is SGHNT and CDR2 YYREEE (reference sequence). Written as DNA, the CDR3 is TGTGCCAGCAGCTTGACACGGGGGGGCTTGACTGAAGCTTTCTTT. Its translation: CASSLTRGGLTEAFF. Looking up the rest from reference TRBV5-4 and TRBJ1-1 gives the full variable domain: ETGVTQSPTHLIKTRGQQVTLRCSSQSGHNTVSWYQQALGQGPQFIFQYYREEENGRGNFPPRFSGLQFPNYSSELNVNALELDDSALYLCASSLTRGGLTEAFFGQGTRLTVV.

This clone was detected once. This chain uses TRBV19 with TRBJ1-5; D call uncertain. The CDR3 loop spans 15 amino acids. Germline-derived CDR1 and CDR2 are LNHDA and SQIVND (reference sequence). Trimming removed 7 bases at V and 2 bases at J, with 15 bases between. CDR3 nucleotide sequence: TGTGCCAGTACCCTGGGAGGGAGAGGCAATCAGCCCCAGCATTTT. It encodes CASTLGGRGNQPQHF. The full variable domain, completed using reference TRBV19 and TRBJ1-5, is DGGITQSPKYLFRKEGQNVTLSCEQNLNHDAMYWYRQDPGQGLRLIYYSQIVNDFQKGDIAEGYSVSREKKESFPLTVTSAQKNPTAFYLCASTLGGRGNQPQHFGDGTRLSIL.

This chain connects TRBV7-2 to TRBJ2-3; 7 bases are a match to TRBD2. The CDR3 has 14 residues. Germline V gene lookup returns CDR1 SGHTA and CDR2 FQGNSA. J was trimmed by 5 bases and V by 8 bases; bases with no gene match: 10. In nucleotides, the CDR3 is TGTGCCAGCTTCCTTTGGGGAGGGGAAGATACGCAGTATTTT. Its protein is CASFLWGGEDTQYF.

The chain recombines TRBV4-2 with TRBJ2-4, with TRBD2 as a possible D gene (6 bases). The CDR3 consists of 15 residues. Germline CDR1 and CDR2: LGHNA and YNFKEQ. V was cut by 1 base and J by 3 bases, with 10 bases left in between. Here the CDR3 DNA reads TGTGCCAGCAGCCAAGTGGCGGGAATCAAAAACATTCAGTACTTC. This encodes CASSQVAGIKNIQYF.

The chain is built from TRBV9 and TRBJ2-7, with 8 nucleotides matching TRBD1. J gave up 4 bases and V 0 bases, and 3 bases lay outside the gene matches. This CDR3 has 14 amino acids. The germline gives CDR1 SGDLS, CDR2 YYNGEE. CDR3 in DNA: TGTGCCAGCAGCGTAGCTCAGGGGGCTTACGAGCAGTACTTC. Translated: CASSVAQGAYEQYF.

The CDR3 spells CASSLGQGAGELFF. CDR3 nucleotides: TGTGCCAGCAGCTTAGGACAGGGGGCTGGCGAGCTGTTTTTT. This chain connects TRBV7-9 to TRBJ2-2, with 10 bases identical to TRBD1. From germline, CDR1 is SEHNR and CDR2 FQNEAQ (reference sequence). V lost 1 base to trimming and J lost 11 bases; unmatched junction nucleotides: 4. The CDR3 extends over 14 amino acids.

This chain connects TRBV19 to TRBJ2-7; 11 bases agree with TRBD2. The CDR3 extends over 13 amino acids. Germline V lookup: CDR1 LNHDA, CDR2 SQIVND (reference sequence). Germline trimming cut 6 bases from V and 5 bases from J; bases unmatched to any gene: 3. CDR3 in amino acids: CASRLAGDDEQYF. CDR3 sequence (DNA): TGTGCCAGTAGACTAGCGGGAGACGACGAGCAGTACTTC.